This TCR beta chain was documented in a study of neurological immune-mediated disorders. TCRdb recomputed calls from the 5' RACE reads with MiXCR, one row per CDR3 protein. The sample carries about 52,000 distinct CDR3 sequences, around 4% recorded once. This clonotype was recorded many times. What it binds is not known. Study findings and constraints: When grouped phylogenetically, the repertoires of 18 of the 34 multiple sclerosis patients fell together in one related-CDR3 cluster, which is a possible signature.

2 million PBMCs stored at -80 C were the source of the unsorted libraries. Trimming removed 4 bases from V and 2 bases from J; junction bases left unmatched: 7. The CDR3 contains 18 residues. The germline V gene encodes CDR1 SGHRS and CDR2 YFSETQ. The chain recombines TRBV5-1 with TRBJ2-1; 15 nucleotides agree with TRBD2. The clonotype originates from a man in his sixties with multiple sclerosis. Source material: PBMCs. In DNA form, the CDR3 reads TGCGCCAGCAGCCGAAGAGGGACTAGCGGGGGGACCTACAATGAGCAGTTCTTC. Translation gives CASSRRGTSGGTYNEQFF.